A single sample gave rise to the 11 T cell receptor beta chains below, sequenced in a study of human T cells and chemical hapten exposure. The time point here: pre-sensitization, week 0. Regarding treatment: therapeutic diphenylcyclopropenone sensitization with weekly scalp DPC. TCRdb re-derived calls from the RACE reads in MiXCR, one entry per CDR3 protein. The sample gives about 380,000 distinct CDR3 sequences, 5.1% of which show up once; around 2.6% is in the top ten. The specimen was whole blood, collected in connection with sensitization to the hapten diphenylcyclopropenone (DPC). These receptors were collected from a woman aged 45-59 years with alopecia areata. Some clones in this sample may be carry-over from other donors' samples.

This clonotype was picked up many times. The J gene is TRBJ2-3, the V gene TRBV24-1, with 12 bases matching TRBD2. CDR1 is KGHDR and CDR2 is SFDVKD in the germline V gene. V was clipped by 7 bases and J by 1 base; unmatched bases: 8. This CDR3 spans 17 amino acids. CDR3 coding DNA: TGTGCCACCAGCACCCCGGGACTAGCGGGCCGCACAGATACGCAGTATTTT. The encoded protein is CATSTPGLAGRTDTQYF.

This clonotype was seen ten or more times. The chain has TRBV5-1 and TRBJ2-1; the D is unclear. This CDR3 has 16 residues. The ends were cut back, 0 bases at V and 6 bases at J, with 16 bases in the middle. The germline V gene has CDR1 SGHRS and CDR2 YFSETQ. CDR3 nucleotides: TGCGCCAGCAGCTTGGCCGTACACGAAGGATCCAATGAGCAGTTCTTC. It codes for CASSLAVHEGSNEQFF.

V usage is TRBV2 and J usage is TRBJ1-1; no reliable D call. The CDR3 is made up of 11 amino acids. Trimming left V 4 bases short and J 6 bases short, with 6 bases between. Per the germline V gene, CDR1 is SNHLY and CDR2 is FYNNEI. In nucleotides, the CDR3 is TGTGCCAGCAGTGGTAGCCCTGAAGCTTTCTTT. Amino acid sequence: CASSGSPEAFF.

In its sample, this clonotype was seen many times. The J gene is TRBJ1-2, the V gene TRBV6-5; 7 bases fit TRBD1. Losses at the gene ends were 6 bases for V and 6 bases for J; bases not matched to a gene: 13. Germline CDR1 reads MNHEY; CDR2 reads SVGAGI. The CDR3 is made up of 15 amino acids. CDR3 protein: CASSKTGTVRDGYTF. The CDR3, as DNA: TGTGCCAGCAGCAAAACCGGGACAGTCCGAGATGGCTACACCTTC.

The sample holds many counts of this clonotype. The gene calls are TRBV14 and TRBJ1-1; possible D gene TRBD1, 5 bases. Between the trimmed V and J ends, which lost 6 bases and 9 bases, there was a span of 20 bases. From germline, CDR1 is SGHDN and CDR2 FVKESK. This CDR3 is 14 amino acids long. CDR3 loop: CASSPGPVGPKAFF. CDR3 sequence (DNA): TGTGCCAGCAGTCCGGGGCCCGTTGGTCCAAAAGCTTTCTTT. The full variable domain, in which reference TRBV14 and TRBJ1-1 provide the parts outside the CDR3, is EAGVTQFPSHSVIEKGQTVTLRCDPISGHDNLYWYRRVMGKEIKFLLHFVKESKQDESGMPNNRFLAERTGGTYSTLKVQPAELEDSGVYFCASSPGPVGPKAFFGQGTRLTVV.

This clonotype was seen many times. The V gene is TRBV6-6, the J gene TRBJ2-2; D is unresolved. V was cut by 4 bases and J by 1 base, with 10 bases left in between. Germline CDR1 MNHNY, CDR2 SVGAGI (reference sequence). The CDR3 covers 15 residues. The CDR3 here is CASSFQARNTGELFF. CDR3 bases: TGTGCCAGCAGTTTCCAGGCCCGGAACACCGGGGAGCTGTTTTTT.

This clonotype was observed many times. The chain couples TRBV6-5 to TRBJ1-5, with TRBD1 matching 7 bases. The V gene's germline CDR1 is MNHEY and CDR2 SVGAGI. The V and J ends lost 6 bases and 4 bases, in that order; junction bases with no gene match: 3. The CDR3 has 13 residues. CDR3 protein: CASRMDRNQPQHF. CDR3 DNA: TGTGCCAGCAGGATGGACAGGAATCAGCCCCAGCATTTT.

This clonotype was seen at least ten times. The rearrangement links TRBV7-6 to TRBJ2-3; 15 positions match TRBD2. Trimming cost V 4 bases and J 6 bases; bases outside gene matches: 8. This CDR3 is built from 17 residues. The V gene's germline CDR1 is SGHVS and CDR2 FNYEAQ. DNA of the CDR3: TGTGCCAGCAGCTCGCGGGGACTAGCGGGGGGTTACGATACGCAGTATTTT. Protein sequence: CASSSRGLAGGYDTQYF. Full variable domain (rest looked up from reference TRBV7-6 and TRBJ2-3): GAGVSQSPRYKVTKRGQDVALRCDPISGHVSLYWYRQALGQGPEFLTYFNYEAQQDKSGLPNDRFSAERPEGSISTLTIQRTEQRDSAMYRCASSSRGLAGGYDTQYFGPGTRLTVL.

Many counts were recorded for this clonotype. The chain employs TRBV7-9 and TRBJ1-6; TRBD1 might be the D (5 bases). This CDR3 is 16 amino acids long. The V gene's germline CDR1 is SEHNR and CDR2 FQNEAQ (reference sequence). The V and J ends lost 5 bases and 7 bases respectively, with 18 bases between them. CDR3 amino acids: CASSGKVGTPNSPLHF. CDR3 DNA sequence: TGTGCCAGCAGCGGAAAGGTTGGGACCCCCAATTCACCCCTCCACTTT.

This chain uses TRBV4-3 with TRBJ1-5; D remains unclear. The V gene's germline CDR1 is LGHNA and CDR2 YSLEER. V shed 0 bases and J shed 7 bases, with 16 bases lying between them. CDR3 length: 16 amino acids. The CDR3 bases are TGCGCCAGCAGCCAAGATGCCGGGGAAGGGAGACAGCCCCAGCATTTT. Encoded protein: CASSQDAGEGRQPQHF.

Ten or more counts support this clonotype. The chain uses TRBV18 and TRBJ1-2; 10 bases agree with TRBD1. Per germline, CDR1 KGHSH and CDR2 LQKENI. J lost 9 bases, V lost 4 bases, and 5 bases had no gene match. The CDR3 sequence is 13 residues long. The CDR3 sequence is CASSLDRGNSYTF. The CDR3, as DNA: TGTGCCAGCTCACTGGACAGGGGGAACAGCTACACCTTC.